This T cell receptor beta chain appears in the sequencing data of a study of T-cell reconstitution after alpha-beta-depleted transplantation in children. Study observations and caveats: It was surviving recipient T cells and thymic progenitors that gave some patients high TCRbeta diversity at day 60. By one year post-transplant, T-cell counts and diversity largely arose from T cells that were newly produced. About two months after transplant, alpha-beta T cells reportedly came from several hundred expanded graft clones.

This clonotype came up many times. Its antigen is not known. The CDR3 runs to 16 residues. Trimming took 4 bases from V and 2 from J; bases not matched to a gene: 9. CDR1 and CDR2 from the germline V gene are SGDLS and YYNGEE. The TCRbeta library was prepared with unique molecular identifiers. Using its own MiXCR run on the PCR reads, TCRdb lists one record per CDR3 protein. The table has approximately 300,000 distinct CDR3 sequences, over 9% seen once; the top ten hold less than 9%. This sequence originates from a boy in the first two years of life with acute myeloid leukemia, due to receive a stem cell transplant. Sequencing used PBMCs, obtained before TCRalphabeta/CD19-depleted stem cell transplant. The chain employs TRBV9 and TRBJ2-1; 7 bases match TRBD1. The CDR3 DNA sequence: TGTGCCAGCAGCCCCAAAGACAGGGTCCCCTACAATGAGCAGTTCTTC. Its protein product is CASSPKDRVPYNEQFF.